The next 20 T cell receptor beta chains were all read from a single sample in a study of cytomegalovirus exposure and HLA in healthy donors. PCR used 60 Vbeta primers and 13 Jbeta primers. Produced via immunoSEQ multiplex PCR; TCRdb's table is partial and in-frame only. Here the sample spans 150,000 to 200,000 clones, 60% to 80% being singletons. Input material: PBMCs. The receptors were sampled from a woman in her twenties or thirties in good health and CMV-seronegative.

The chain links TRBV6-5 to TRBJ1-3; no definite D call. The CDR3 length is 15 residues. CDR1 MNHEY and CDR2 SVGAGI come from the germline V gene. V was clipped by 8 bases and J by 1 base, with 15 bases between them. The CDR3: CASRRGRQSGNTIYF. The CDR3 DNA is TGTGCCAGCCGGCGGGGAAGGCAGTCTGGAAACACCATATATTTT.

This clone was seen a handful of times. The rearrangement links TRBV5-1 to TRBJ1-2, with D perhaps TRBD1 (6 bases). Germline V CDR1 and CDR2: SGHRS, YFSETQ. The V and J ends lost 2 bases and 0 bases respectively, with 17 bases between them. The CDR3 is 17 amino acids. CDR3 protein: CASSLSPTGSANYGYTF. The CDR3 DNA is TGCGCCAGCAGCTTATCTCCTACAGGGAGTGCTAACTATGGCTACACCTTC.

This clone was counted only a few times. V usage is TRBV11-2 and J usage is TRBJ2-1, with 7 bases matching TRBD1. The V gene end was trimmed by 1 base and the J gene end by 2 bases; junction bases not matched to a gene: 8. This CDR3 region has 17 residues. From germline, CDR1 is SGHAT and CDR2 FQNNGV. CDR3 loop: CASSLAGRGFPYNEQFF. The CDR3 DNA sequence: TGTGCCAGCAGCTTAGCGGGCAGGGGGTTCCCCTACAATGAGCAGTTCTTC. The complete variable domain, with remaining parts taken from reference TRBV11-2 and TRBJ2-1, reads EAGVAQSPRYKIIEKRQSVAFWCNPISGHATLYWYQQILGQGPKLLIQFQNNGVVDDSQLPKDRFSAERLKGVDSTLKIQPAKLEDSAVYLCASSLAGRGFPYNEQFFGPGTRLTVL.

This sequence joins TRBV28 and TRBJ1-5; TRBD1 aligns across 7 bases. CDR1 MDHEN and CDR2 SYDVKM come from the germline V gene. The CDR3 is 15 residues long. With 6 bases clipped from V and 4 bases from J, the junction kept 9 bases outside the gene matches. CDR3 nucleotide sequence: TGTGCCAGCAGACTCTATGACAGGGATAATCAGCCCCAGCATTTT. Encoded protein: CASRLYDRDNQPQHF.

This chain connects TRBV7-2 to TRBJ1-6; TRBD1 matches at 10 bases. Per germline, CDR1 SGHTA and CDR2 FQGNSA. This CDR3 has 14 residues. Trimming cost V 5 bases and J 8 bases; bases outside gene matches: 3. CDR3 nucleotide sequence: TGTGCCAGCAGCCGGGACAGGGGAGATTCACCCCTCCACTTT. It yields the protein CASSRDRGDSPLHF.

The chain uses TRBV2 and TRBJ2-1; perhaps TRBD2 as D (5 bases). Trimming cost V 2 bases and J 8 bases, with 19 bases left between them. This CDR3 spans 16 amino acids. Germline CDR1 and CDR2: SNHLY and FYNNEI. The CDR3 DNA is TGTGCCAGCAGTGAATATCAGGCCCGGGGTAGCGATGAGCAGTTCTTC. Its protein is CASSEYQARGSDEQFF.

This clone was picked up one time. The J gene is TRBJ1-5, the V gene TRBV6-5; D not resolved. The germline gives CDR1 MNHEY, CDR2 SVGAGI. The CDR3 length is 15 residues. V was cut by 0 bases and J by 4 bases, with 10 bases left in between. This CDR3 reads CASSYSYARNQPQHF. CDR3 in DNA: TGTGCCAGCAGTTACTCCTATGCCAGGAATCAGCCCCAGCATTTT.

The V gene is TRBV6-6, the J gene TRBJ2-1, with a weak D call TRBD2 (5 bases). The CDR3 is 11 amino acids. Trimming shortened V by 7 bases and J by 10 bases, and 11 bases separated the two germline ends. The germline V gene has CDR1 MNHNY and CDR2 SVGAGI (reference sequence). The CDR3 reads CASTKREEQFF. CDR3 in DNA: TGTGCCAGCACCAAAAGGGAGGAGCAGTTCTTC.

This clone was seen only once. The gene calls are TRBV5-1 and TRBJ2-1; 10 nucleotides agree with TRBD1. The germline CDR1 and CDR2 sequences are SGHRS and YFSETQ. This CDR3 has 15 residues. Germline trimming cut 4 bases from V and 2 bases from J; bases unmatched to any gene: 3. This chain's CDR3 is CASSPGQGAYNEQFF. The CDR3 bases are TGCGCCAGCAGCCCAGGACAGGGGGCCTACAATGAGCAGTTCTTC.

V is TRBV6-5 and J is TRBJ2-3, with D possibly being TRBD2 (6 bases). The V end was cut by 2 bases, the J end by 6 bases, with 12 bases between. This CDR3 has 14 amino acids. Germline-derived CDR1 and CDR2 are MNHEY and SVGAGI. This chain's CDR3 is CASSYGGFGDTQYF. Written as DNA, the CDR3 is TGTGCCAGCAGTTACGGAGGGTTCGGGGATACGCAGTATTTT.

This clone was observed a single time. This chain uses TRBV29-1 with TRBJ2-3, with D possibly TRBD2 on 5 matching bases. Trimming stripped 0 bases from V and 6 bases from J, with 16 bases between. The germline V gene encodes CDR1 SQVTM and CDR2 ANQGSEA. The CDR3 is made up of 15 amino acids. This chain's CDR3 is CSVEDMRGNSDTQYF. In nucleotides, the CDR3 is TGCAGCGTTGAAGATATGAGAGGGAATTCCGATACGCAGTATTTT.

The chain employs TRBV29-1 and TRBJ2-5; 9 bases agree with TRBD1. The length of the CDR3 is 14 residues. CDR1 and CDR2 from the germline V gene are SQVTM and ANQGSEA. J gave up 6 bases and V 6 bases, and 11 bases lay outside the gene matches. CDR3 in DNA: TGCAGCGTGGAGGGCGACAGGGGGGTTAAGACCCAGTACTTC. Amino acid sequence: CSVEGDRGVKTQYF.

The J gene is TRBJ2-3, the V gene TRBV2, with D maybe TRBD2 (7 bases). The V gene's germline CDR1 is SNHLY and CDR2 FYNNEI. This CDR3 spans 15 amino acids. Trimming stripped 8 bases from V and 0 bases from J, with 15 bases between. The CDR3 here is CASSRGGISTDTQYF. For the CDR3, the DNA is TGTGCCAGCTCAAGGGGGGGGATAAGCACAGATACGCAGTATTTT.

This clone was observed a few times. Other nucleotide sequences from this sample produce the same CDR3. The chain couples TRBV5-1 to TRBJ2-6; the D is unclear. CDR1 SGHRS and CDR2 YFSETQ come from the germline V gene. V lost 3 bases and J 1 base, leaving 5 bases between the germline ends. The CDR3 covers 14 residues. The DNA of the CDR3 is TGCGCCAGCAGCTCCGTTTCTGGGGCCAACGTCCTGACTTTC. Its protein is CASSSVSGANVLTF.

This clone was counted only a few times. The chain combines TRBV2 with TRBJ2-1; 9 nucleotides line up with TRBD2. J gave up 10 bases and V 8 bases, and 9 bases lay outside the gene matches. CDR3 size: 13 residues. CDR1 and CDR2 (germline): SNHLY, FYNNEI. The CDR3 nucleotides read TGTGCCAGCTCGACCGGGACTAGCAACGAGCAGTTCTTC. Its translation is CASSTGTSNEQFF.

This clone was observed once. The gene calls are TRBV9 and TRBJ2-5; 7 bases map to TRBD2. The germline V gene has CDR1 SGDLS and CDR2 YYNGEE. Trimming at V came to 0 bases and at J to 4 bases, leaving 12 bases not matched to a gene. CDR3 length: 17 amino acids. CDR3 DNA: TGTGCCAGCAGCGTAGATGGGGGTGGGGGGGGAGGAGAGACCCAGTACTTC. Protein sequence: CASSVDGGGGGGETQYF.

The chain couples TRBV6-5 to TRBJ1-3, with 8 bases identical to TRBD1. V was pared by 5 bases and J by 6 bases, with 6 bases of the junction left unmatched. CDR1 is MNHEY, CDR2 SVGAGI, per germline. This CDR3 has 14 residues. Written as DNA, the CDR3 is TGTGCCAGCAGTCCGGGGACAGGCAAAAACACCATATATTTT. Protein: CASSPGTGKNTIYF.

Comment on this clone: One end of the junction fails to match germline, which may point to a read error. The V gene is TRBV2, the J gene TRBJ1-2; weak D call: TRBD1 (5 bases). The CDR3 is made up of 12 amino acids. The germline V gene has CDR1 SNHLY and CDR2 FYNNEI. CDR3 nucleotides: TGTGCCAGCAGCGACAGAATAGGGTCTAACTCCTTC. Translation gives CASSDRIGSNSF.

This chain uses TRBV7-9 with TRBJ1-1; 10 bases match TRBD1. The J segment lost 14 bases and the V segment lost 4 bases, leaving 10 bases of the junction unmatched. Germline V gives CDR1 SEHNR, CDR2 FQNEAQ (reference sequence). The length of the CDR3 is 13 residues. CDR3 coding DNA: TGTGCCAGCAGCTATGACGGGACAGGGGTATCCTTCTTT. Encoded protein: CASSYDGTGVSFF.

This clone came up a few times. This sequence joins TRBV7-9 and TRBJ2-3, with no clear D. Looked up from germline, CDR1 is SEHNR and CDR2 is FQNEAQ (reference sequence). V was cut by 5 bases and J by 2 bases, with 11 bases left in between. The CDR3 is 14 residues long. CDR3: CASSPWASTDTQYF. Written as DNA, the CDR3 is TGTGCCAGCAGCCCTTGGGCCTCCACAGATACGCAGTATTTT.